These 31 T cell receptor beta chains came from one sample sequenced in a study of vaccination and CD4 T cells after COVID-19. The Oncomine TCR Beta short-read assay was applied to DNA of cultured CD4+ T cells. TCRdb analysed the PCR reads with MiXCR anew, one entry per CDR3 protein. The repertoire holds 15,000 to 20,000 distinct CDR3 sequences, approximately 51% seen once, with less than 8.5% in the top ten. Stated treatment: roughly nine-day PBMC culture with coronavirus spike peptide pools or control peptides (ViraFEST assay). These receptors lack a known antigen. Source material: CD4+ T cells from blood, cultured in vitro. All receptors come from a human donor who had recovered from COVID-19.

CDR3 protein: CATSGGRARELFF. The CDR3 nucleotides read TGTGCCACCAGTGGTGGCAGGGCCCGGGAGCTGTTTTTT. The rearrangement uses TRBV24-1 and TRBJ2-2; weak D call: TRBD1 (5 bases). Germline V gene lookup returns CDR1 KGHDR and CDR2 SFDVKD. CDR3 length equals 13 residues. With 5 bases removed from V and 9 bases from J, the gap between germline ends came to 12 bases.

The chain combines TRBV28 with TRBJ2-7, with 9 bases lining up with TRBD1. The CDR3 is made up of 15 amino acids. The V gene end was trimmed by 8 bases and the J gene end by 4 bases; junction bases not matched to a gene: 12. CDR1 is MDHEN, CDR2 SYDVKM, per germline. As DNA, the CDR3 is TGTGCCAGCGTCCTGGGGACAGGGTTGGGATACGAGCAGTACTTC. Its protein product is CASVLGTGLGYEQYF.

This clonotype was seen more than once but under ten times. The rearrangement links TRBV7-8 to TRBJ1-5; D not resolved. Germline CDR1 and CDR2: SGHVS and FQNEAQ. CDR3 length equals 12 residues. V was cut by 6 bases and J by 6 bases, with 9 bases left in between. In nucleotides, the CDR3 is TGTGCCAGCAGTATTACAGCTCAGCCCCAGCATTTT. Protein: CASSITAQPQHF.

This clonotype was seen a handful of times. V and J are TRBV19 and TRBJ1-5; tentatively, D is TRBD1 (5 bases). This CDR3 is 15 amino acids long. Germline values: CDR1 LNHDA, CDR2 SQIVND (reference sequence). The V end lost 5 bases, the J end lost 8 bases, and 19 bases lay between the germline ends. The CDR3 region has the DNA TGTGCCAGTAGTTTACGAGCGGCGAGAGGGGAGCCCCAGCATTTT. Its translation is CASSLRAARGEPQHF.

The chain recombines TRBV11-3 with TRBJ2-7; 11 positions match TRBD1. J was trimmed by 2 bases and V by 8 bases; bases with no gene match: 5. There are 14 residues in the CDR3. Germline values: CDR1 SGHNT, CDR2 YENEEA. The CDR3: CASGRGQGAYEQYF. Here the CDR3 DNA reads TGTGCCAGCGGGCGGGGACAGGGGGCCTACGAGCAGTACTTC.

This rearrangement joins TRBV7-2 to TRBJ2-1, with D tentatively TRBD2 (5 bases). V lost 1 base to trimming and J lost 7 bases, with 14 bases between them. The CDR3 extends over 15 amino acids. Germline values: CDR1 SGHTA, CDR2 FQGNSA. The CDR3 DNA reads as TGTGCCAGCAGCTTAGGAGGGAGCGAACGTAATGAGCAGTTCTTC. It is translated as CASSLGGSERNEQFF.

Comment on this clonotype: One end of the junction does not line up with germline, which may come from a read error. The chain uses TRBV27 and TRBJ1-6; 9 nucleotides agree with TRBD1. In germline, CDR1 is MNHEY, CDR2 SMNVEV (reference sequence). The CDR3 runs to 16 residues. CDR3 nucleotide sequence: TGTGTCAGCAGCCTCTGGGGGACAGGGAAACATTCACCCCTCCACTTT. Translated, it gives CVSSLWGTGKHSPLHF.

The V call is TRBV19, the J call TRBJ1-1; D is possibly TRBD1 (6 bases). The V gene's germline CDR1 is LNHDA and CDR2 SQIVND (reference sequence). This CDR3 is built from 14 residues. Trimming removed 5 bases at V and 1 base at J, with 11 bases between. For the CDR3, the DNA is TGTGCCAGTAGTCCCTACAGGGCGAACACTGAAGCTTTCTTT. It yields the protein CASSPYRANTEAFF. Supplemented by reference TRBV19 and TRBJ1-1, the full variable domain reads DGGITQSPKYLFRKEGQNVTLSCEQNLNHDAMYWYRQDPGQGLRLIYYSQIVNDFQKGDIAEGYSVSREKKESFPLTVTSAQKNPTAFYLCASSPYRANTEAFFGQGTRLTVV.

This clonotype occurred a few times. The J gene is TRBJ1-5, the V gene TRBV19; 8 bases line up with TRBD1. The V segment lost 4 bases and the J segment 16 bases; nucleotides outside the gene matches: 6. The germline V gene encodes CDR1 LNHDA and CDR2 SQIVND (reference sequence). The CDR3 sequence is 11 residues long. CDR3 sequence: CASSTRDRYHF. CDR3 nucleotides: TGTGCCAGTAGTACACGGGACAGGTATCATTTT.

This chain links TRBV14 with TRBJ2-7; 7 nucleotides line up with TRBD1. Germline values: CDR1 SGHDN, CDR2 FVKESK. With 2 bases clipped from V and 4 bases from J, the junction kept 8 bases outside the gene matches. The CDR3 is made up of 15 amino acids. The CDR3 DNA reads TGTGCCAGCAGCCAATGGGACAGAGCTGGTTACGAGCAGTACTTC. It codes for CASSQWDRAGYEQYF.

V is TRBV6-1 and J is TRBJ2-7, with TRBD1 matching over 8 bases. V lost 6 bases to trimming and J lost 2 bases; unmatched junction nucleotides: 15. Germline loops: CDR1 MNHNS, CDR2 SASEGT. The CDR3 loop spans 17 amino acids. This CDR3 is CASSPPDRGIFPYEQYF. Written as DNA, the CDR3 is TGTGCCAGCAGCCCCCCTGACAGGGGAATTTTCCCCTACGAGCAGTACTTC.

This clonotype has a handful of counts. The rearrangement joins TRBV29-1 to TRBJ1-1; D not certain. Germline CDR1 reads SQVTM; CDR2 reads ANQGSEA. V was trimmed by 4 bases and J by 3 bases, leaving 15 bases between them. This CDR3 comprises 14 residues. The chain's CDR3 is CSVVVGSLDTEAFF. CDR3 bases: TGCAGCGTTGTAGTGGGGAGTTTGGACACTGAAGCTTTCTTT. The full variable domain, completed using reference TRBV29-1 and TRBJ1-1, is SAVISQKPSRDICQRGTSLTIQCQVDSQVTMMFWYRQQPGQSLTLIATANQGSEATYESGFVIDKFPISRPNLTFSTLTVSNMSPEDSSIYLCSVVVGSLDTEAFFGQGTRLTVV.

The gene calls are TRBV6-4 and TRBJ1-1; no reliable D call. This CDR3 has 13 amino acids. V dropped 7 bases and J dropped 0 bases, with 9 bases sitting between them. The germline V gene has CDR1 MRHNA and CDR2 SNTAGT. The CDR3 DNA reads TGTGCCAGCAAGCGGGAGGTGAACACTGAAGCTTTCTTT. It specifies CASKREVNTEAFF.

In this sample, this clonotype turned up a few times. Here the CDR3 reads CSARQGGGNTEAFF. CDR3 coding DNA: TGCAGTGCTAGACAAGGGGGCGGTAACACTGAAGCTTTCTTT. This sequence joins TRBV20-1 and TRBJ1-1; 7 nucleotides agree with TRBD1. The CDR3 is made up of 14 amino acids. Germline V gene lookup returns CDR1 DFQATT and CDR2 SNEGSKA (reference sequence). V trimming: 2 bases; J trimming: 2 bases; junction bases outside the gene matches: 5.

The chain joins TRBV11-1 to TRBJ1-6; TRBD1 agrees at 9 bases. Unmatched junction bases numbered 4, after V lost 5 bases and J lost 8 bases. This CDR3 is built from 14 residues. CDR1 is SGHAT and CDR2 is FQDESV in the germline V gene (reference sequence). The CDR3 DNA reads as TGTGCCAGCAGCACGGGACAGGGCGATTCACCCCTCCACTTT. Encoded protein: CASSTGQGDSPLHF.

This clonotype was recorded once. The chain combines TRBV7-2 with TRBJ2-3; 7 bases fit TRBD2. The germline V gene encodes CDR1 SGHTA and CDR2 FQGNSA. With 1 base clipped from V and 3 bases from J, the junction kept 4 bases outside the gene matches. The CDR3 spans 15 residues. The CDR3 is CASSLGAGVTDTQYF. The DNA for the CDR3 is TGTGCCAGCAGCTTAGGGGCGGGGGTTACAGATACGCAGTATTTT.

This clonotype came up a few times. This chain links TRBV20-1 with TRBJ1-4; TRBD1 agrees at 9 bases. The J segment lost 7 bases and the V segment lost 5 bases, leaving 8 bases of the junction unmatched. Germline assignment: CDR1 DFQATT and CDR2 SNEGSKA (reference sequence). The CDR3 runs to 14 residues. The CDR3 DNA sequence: TGCAGTGCTTTATCCGGGACAGGGAGTGAAAAACTGTTTTTT. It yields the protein CSALSGTGSEKLFF.

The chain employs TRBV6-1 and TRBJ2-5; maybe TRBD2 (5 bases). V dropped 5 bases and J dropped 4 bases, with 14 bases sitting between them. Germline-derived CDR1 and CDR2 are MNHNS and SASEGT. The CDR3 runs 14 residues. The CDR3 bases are TGTGCCAGCAGTCCCTTGTCCCGGGGAGAGACCCAGTACTTC. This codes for CASSPLSRGETQYF.

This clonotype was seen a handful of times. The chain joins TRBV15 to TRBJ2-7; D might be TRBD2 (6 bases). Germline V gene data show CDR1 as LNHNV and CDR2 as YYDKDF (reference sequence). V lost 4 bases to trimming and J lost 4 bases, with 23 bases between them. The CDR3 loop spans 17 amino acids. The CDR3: CATSKERRARGGYEQYF. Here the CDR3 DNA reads TGTGCCACCAGCAAAGAGAGGAGGGCGAGAGGCGGGTACGAGCAGTACTTC.

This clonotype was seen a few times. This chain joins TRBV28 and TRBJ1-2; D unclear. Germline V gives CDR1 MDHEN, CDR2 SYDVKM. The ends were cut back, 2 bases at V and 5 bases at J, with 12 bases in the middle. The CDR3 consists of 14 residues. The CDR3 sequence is CASSLGSLGYGYTF. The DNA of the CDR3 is TGTGCCAGCAGTTTAGGGTCCCTGGGGTATGGCTACACCTTC.

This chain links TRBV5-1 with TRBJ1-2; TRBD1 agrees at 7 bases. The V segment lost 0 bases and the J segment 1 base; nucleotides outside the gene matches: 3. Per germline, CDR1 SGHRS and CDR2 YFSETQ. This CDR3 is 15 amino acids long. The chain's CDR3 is CASSLVRDSNYGYTF. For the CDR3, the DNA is TGCGCCAGCAGCTTGGTAAGGGACAGTAACTATGGCTACACCTTC.

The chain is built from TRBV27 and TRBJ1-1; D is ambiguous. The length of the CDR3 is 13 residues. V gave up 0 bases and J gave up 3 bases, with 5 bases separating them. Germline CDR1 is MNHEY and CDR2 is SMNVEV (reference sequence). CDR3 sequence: CASSLSWDTEAFF. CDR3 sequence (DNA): TGTGCCAGCAGTTTATCGTGGGACACTGAAGCTTTCTTT.

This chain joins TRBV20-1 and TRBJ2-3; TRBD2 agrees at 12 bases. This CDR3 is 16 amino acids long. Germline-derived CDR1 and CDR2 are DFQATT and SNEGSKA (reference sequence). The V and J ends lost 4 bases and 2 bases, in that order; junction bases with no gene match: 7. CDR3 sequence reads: CSAIPSGRGFTDTQYF. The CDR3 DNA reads TGCAGTGCTATCCCTAGCGGGAGGGGCTTCACAGATACGCAGTATTTT.

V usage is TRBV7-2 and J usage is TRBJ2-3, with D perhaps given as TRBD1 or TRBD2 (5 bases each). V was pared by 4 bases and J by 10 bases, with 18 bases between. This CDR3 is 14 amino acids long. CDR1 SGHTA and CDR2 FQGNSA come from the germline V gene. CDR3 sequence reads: CASSSQDTVGAQYF. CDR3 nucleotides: TGTGCCAGCAGCTCGCAGGACACGGTGGGAGCGCAGTATTTT.

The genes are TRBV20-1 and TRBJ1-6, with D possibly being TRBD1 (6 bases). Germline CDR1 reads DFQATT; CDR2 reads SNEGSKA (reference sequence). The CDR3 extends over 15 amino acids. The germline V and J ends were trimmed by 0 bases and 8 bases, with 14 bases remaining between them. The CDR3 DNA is TGCAGTGCTAGAGATCTGCAGGGGATGGATTCACCCCTCCACTTT. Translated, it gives CSARDLQGMDSPLHF.

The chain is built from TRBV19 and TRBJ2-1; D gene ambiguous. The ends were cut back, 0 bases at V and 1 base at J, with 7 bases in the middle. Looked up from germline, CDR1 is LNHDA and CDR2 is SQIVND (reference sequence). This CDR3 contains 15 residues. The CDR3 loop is CASSIEAQSYNEQFF. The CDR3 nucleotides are TGTGCCAGTAGTATAGAGGCGCAATCCTACAATGAGCAGTTCTTC.

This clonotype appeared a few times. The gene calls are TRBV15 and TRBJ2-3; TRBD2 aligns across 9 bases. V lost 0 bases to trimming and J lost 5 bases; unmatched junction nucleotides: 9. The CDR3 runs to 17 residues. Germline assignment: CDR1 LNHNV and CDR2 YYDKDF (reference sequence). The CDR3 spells CATSRDQLAGLEDTQYF. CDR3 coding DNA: TGTGCCACCAGCAGAGATCAACTAGCGGGCTTGGAAGATACGCAGTATTTT.

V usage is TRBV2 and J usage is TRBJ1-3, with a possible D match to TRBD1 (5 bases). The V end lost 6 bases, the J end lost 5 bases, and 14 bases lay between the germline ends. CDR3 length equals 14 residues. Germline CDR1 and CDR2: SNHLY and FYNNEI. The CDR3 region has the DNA TGTGCCAGCAGCGGCCCGACAGAGAGAAACACCATATATTTT. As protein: CASSGPTERNTIYF. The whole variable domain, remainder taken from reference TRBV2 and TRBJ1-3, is EPEVTQTPSHQVTQMGQEVILRCVPISNHLYFYWYRQILGQKVEFLVSFYNNEISEKSEIFDDQFSVERPDGSNFTLKIRSTKLEDSAMYFCASSGPTERNTIYFGEGSWLTVV.

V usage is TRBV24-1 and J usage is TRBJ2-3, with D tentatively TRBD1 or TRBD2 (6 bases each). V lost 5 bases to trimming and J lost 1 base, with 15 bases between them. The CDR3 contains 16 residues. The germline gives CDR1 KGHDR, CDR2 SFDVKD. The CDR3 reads CATSVGGAGGTDTQYF. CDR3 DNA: TGTGCCACCAGTGTCGGAGGGGCAGGGGGCACAGATACGCAGTATTTT.

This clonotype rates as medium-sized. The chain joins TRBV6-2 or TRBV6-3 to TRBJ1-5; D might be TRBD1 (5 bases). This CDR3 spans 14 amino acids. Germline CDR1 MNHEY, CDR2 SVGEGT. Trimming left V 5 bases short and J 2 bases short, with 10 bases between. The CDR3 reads CASSPTDRNQPQHF. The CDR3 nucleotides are TGTGCCAGCAGTCCGACAGATCGCAATCAGCCCCAGCATTTT.

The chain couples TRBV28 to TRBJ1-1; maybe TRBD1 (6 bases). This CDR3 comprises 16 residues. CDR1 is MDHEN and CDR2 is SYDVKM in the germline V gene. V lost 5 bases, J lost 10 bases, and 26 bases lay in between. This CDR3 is CASSETKGGNLYGAFF. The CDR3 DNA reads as TGTGCCAGCAGTGAGACCAAGGGGGGTAACCTTTACGGAGCTTTCTTT.